What follows are 15 T cell receptor beta chains derived from one specimen sequenced in a study of blood T cell repertoires in COVID-19. TCRdb keeps only in-frame clones here, not all; method: immunoSEQ multiplex PCR. The table lists about 150,000 clones, around three quarters of them singletons, with 1.5% to 2% in the top ten. Sequencing used peripheral blood. The source is a man of 80 years or more with acute or convalescent COVID-19.

The V call is TRBV19, the J call TRBJ2-7; TRBD1 agrees at 9 bases. The V segment lost 2 bases and the J segment 2 bases; nucleotides outside the gene matches: 4. The CDR3 consists of 15 residues. The germline V gene encodes CDR1 LNHDA and CDR2 SQIVND (reference sequence). CDR3: CASSISGTGTYEQYF. The CDR3 nucleotides are TGTGCCAGTAGTATAAGCGGGACAGGGACCTACGAGCAGTACTTC.

V and J are TRBV19 and TRBJ1-3; the D gene is possibly TRBD1 (5 bases). The ends were cut back, 2 bases at V and 0 bases at J, with 8 bases in the middle. Germline CDR1 reads LNHDA; CDR2 reads SQIVND (reference sequence). The CDR3 sequence is 15 residues long. The CDR3 region has the DNA TGTGCCAGTAGTATACAGGACACCTCTGGAAACACCATATATTTT. Protein product: CASSIQDTSGNTIYF.

The chain uses TRBV6-5 and TRBJ1-1; D may be TRBD1 (6 bases). CDR3 length: 16 residues. The germline CDR1 and CDR2 sequences are MNHEY and SVGAGI. The V end was cut by 0 bases, the J end by 1 base, with 12 bases between. The CDR3 here is CASSYSTAGANTEAFF. The CDR3 DNA reads as TGTGCCAGCAGTTACTCGACGGCGGGGGCGAACACTGAAGCTTTCTTT.

This clone was recorded only once. The chain joins TRBV28 to TRBJ2-7; tentatively, D is TRBD2 (5 bases). The germline CDR1 and CDR2 sequences are MDHEN and SYDVKM. V was shortened by 3 bases and J by 9 bases, with 15 bases between the two germline ends. The CDR3 runs to 13 residues. CDR3 region: CASSLGLPGVQYV. The CDR3 DNA follows: TGTGCCAGCAGTTTGGGCCTCCCCGGGGTGCAGTACGTC.

The table lists this clone with many counts. This chain links TRBV6-2 or TRBV6-3 with TRBJ2-2, with D uncertain. Trimming stripped 5 bases from V and 14 bases from J, with 12 bases between. Per germline, CDR1 MNHEY and CDR2 SVGEGT. The CDR3 is made up of 11 amino acids. The CDR3 loop is CASSQSAELFF. Written as DNA, the CDR3 is TGTGCCAGCAGTCAAAGCGCTGAACTGTTTTTT.

This clone was observed a handful of times. The gene calls are TRBV5-1 and TRBJ1-3; tentative D call: TRBD1 (6 bases). The CDR3 is 15 amino acids. Per germline, CDR1 SGHRS and CDR2 YFSETQ. V was shortened by 0 bases and J by 4 bases, with 11 bases between the two germline ends. CDR3 sequence: CASSLAGALGNTIYF. In DNA, the CDR3 is TGCGCCAGCAGCTTGGCAGGGGCCCTCGGAAACACCATATATTTT.

This chain links TRBV5-1 with TRBJ1-3; TRBD1 aligns across 9 bases. This CDR3 contains 15 residues. CDR1 and CDR2 (germline): SGHRS, YFSETQ. Trimming took 3 bases from V and 4 from J; bases not matched to a gene: 5. CDR3 protein: CASSSQGALGNTIYF. CDR3 coding DNA: TGCGCCAGCAGCTCACAGGGGGCGCTAGGAAACACCATATATTTT.

This clone was detected a few times. This chain connects TRBV5-1 to TRBJ2-2, with D perhaps matching TRBD2 (6 bases). The germline V gene encodes CDR1 SGHRS and CDR2 YFSETQ. CDR3 length: 14 amino acids. Trimming removed 6 bases at V and 2 bases at J, with 11 bases between. The CDR3 sequence is CASNVEGNTGELFF. The DNA for the CDR3 is TGCGCCAGCAACGTGGAGGGAAACACCGGGGAGCTGTTTTTT.

The chain joins TRBV10-3 to TRBJ1-5, with 8 bases that match TRBD1. The ends lost 3 bases at V and 9 bases at J; junction bases unmatched: 10. This CDR3 comprises 15 residues. Germline V gene lookup returns CDR1 ENHRY and CDR2 SYGVKD. DNA for the CDR3: TGTGCCATCAGTGACAGGGGGCGTGATCTTACGCCCCAGCATTTT. It translates to CAISDRGRDLTPQHF.

This clone was seen a few times. The gene calls are TRBV7-9 and TRBJ1-2; TRBD1 matches at 11 bases. Germline CDR1 is SEHNR and CDR2 is FQNEAQ (reference sequence). This CDR3 region has 15 residues. Losses at the gene ends were 5 bases for V and 11 bases for J; bases not matched to a gene: 13. The CDR3 DNA sequence: TGTGCCAGCAGCCCCGGACAGGGGGCGGCGGCGGGGTACACCTTC. It is translated as CASSPGQGAAAGYTF.

The chain carries TRBV11-3 and TRBJ1-3, with D unresolved. The CDR3 runs 14 residues. CDR1 is SGHNT and CDR2 is YENEEA in the germline V gene. The ends were cut back, 2 bases at V and 6 bases at J, with 11 bases in the middle. This CDR3 is CASSLSHLANTIYF. The CDR3 coding sequence is TGTGCCAGCAGCTTATCTCACCTGGCAAACACCATATATTTT. Variable domain in full (rest from reference TRBV11-3 and TRBJ1-3): EAGVVQSPRYKIIEKKQPVAFWCNPISGHNTLYWYLQNLGQGPELLIRYENEEAVDDSQLPKDRFSAERLKGVDSTLKIQPAELGDSAVYLCASSLSHLANTIYFGEGSWLTVV.

The chain employs TRBV3-1 (or the pseudogene TRBV3-2) and TRBJ1-1, with 10 bases identical to TRBD1. The CDR3 is 16 amino acids. Germline CDR1 reads LGHDT; CDR2 reads YNNKEL (reference sequence). J lost 4 bases, V lost 4 bases, and 9 bases had no gene match. The CDR3 loop is CASSPGQGVGGTEAFF. The CDR3 coding sequence is TGTGCCAGCAGCCCTGGACAGGGGGTAGGTGGCACTGAAGCTTTCTTT.

The genes are TRBV9 and TRBJ1-2; 7 positions agree with TRBD1. With 4 bases clipped from V and 1 base from J, the junction kept 4 bases outside the gene matches. CDR3 size: 14 residues. In germline, CDR1 is SGDLS, CDR2 YYNGEE. The CDR3 loop is CASSPGTVNYGYTF. CDR3 DNA sequence: TGTGCCAGCAGCCCTGGGACAGTTAACTATGGCTACACCTTC.

This clone was observed a handful of times. The chain carries TRBV3-1 (or the pseudogene TRBV3-2) and TRBJ2-3, with no clear D. The CDR3 has 13 residues. The germline gives CDR1 LGHDT, CDR2 YNNKEL (reference sequence). Trimming shortened V by 2 bases and J by 4 bases, and 7 bases separated the two germline ends. The CDR3: CASSQLSPDTQYF. The CDR3 region has the DNA TGTGCCAGCAGCCAATTATCCCCAGATACGCAGTATTTT.

J is TRBJ1-2 and V is TRBV18, with D unresolved. V lost 3 bases, J lost 1 base, and 18 bases lay in between. The length of the CDR3 is 17 residues. In germline, CDR1 is KGHSH, CDR2 LQKENI. CDR3 in DNA: TGTGCCAGCTCACCGGGTGAAAGGCGGAACTTTAACTATGGCTACACCTTC. Its translation: CASSPGERRNFNYGYTF.